This TCR beta chain was identified during a study of blood T cell repertoires in COVID-19. Study-level information: Sites across the United States, Italy and Spain contributed samples from acute and convalescent COVID-19. The analysed material was cDNA or gDNA that came from T cells, B-cell-depleted T cells, or PBMCs.

Germline V CDR1 and CDR2: MNHEY, SMNVEV (reference sequence). The junction had 12 bases not matched to a gene; V was cut back by 6 bases and J by 11 bases. The CDR3 has 14 residues. In the original workflow: Estimates of nucleated cell counts were drawn from the amplification of reference gene primers. The assay was immunoSEQ multiplex PCR, and TCRdb's table has in-frame clones only and misses some. V and J calls and clone size come straight from that table; D and trimming were deduced from the DNA. The table has approximately 98,000 clones, approximately 81% seen once; the top ten hold roughly 4%. This receptor was taken from a man between 60 and 75 years old with acute or convalescent COVID-19. Input material: peripheral blood. The gene calls are TRBV27 and TRBJ1-4; 7 positions match TRBD1. CDR3 DNA sequence: TGTGCCAGCAGGGATGGGACAGCTCCCGTCAAACTGTTTTTT. This translates into CASRDGTAPVKLFF.